This T cell receptor (beta chain) was observed in a study of T cell responses to AZD1222 COVID-19 vaccine. Concerning this clone: Its antigen is not identified. The sample carries other DNA sequences with the same CDR3.

Using immunoSEQ multiplex PCR, the repertoire was profiled, and TCRdb retains in-frame clones only, with some absent. The table includes 160,000 or so clones, 92% detected once. Study observations and caveats: Without day 14 samples, only post-peak T cell repertoires were studied. Following two doses of AZD1222, Spike-specific TCR breadth and depth rose.

Trimming removed 0 bases at V and 1 base at J, with 5 bases between. The germline CDR1 and CDR2 sequences are SGDLS and YYNGEE. CDR3 length equals 14 residues. The source was peripheral blood, collected 28 days after the second AZD1222 dose. The chain combines TRBV9 with TRBJ1-5; no clear D gene. This TCR came from an adult who received the AZD1222 COVID-19 vaccine. The CDR3 protein is CASSVDGSNQPQHF. The CDR3 nucleotides are TGTGCCAGCAGCGTAGACGGCAGCAATCAGCCCCAGCATTTT. Using reference TRBV9 and TRBJ1-5 for the parts outside the CDR3, the full variable domain is DSGVTQTPKHLITATGQRVTLRCSPRSGDLSVYWYQQSLDQGLQFLIQYYNGEERAKGNILERFSAQQFPDLHSELNLSSLELGDSALYFCASSVDGSNQPQHFGDGTRLSIL.